The T cell receptor beta chain described here comes from a study of metastatic and nonmetastatic thyroid tumors. Study in general: Both malignant and benign thyroid patients supplied peripheral blood and tumor or nodule tissue samples, across which the repertoires of these patients were then compared. Findings of the study overall: When malignant thyroid tumors were compared with benign nodules, TCR beta diversity was reportedly significantly higher in the malignant tumors. This held in both blood and tumor samples.

Per the original data handling: A distant-metastasis classifier for papillary thyroid cancer was built using CDR3 differences across clinicopathological groups. TCRdb used MiXCR to call clones anew from the PCR reads. These V and J calls originate from TCRdb's pipeline instead of the authors' own analysis. The sample has around 22,000 clones, less than 25% seen once. The germline V gene has CDR1 MNHEY and CDR2 SMNVEV (reference sequence). The CDR3 spans 13 residues. V was cut by 2 bases and J by 5 bases, with 9 bases left in between. Thyroid surgery took place with no prior treatment in any patient. With regard to this clone: Its antigen remains unidentified.

Sequenced material: tumor tissue. The V gene is TRBV27, the J gene TRBJ1-2; a weak D match, TRBD1 (5 bases). The clonotype originates from a female donor with papillary thyroid cancer or a benign thyroid nodule (not recorded which). Some clones in this sample may be carry-over from other donors' samples. The chain's CDR3 is CASSLEGKYGYTF. As DNA, the CDR3 is TGTGCCAGCAGTTTAGAGGGGAAATATGGCTACACCTTC.